This T cell receptor beta chain was found in a study of Ad26.COV2.S vaccination and SARS-CoV-2 variants. Study in general: Ad26.COV2.S, an intramuscular injection, was given once or twice 56 days apart. General study findings and limits: Substantial response breadth was reportedly seen for spike-specific CD8+ and CD4+ T cells after vaccination. Breadth and depth estimates from TCRs may understate total T cell responses.

The sample holds a few counts of this clone. As yet, its antigen is unknown. From germline, CDR1 is SGHVS and CDR2 FQNEAQ. Trimming shortened V by 5 bases and J by 3 bases, and 5 bases separated the two germline ends. The CDR3 consists of 11 residues. Libraries were prepared by immunoSEQ multiplex PCR; TCRdb keeps only in-frame clonotypes and omits some of them. The repertoire holds 300,000 to 350,000 clones, with 86% as singletons. Specified treatment: 15 to 20 received Ad26.COV2.S at low or high dose, single or two shots; 5 received placebo; per-sample allocation not given. It was on day 63 after the first vaccine or placebo injection that samples were taken. The individual, an adult aged 18-55 years, was a donor in Boston.

This receptor was taken from a person aged 18-65 years who received the Ad26.COV2.S COVID-19 vaccine or a placebo. V and J are TRBV7-8 and TRBJ2-7; D unresolved. The source material was peripheral blood, sampled in a trial of Ad26.COV2.S vaccine versus placebo. CDR3 DNA sequence: TGTGCCAGCAGCCTAAACTACGAGCAGTACTTC. Protein: CASSLNYEQYF.